This is a list of T cell receptor beta chains from one sample in a study of T cell responses to AZD1222 COVID-19 vaccine. This table comes from immunoSEQ multiplex PCR, and its TCRdb copy is limited to in-frame clones, with some not included. The table lists about 160,000 clones, almost 90% of them singletons. This sample comprised peripheral blood, obtained on day 0 of AZD1222 vaccination. The receptors were sampled from an adult in good health. The CDR3 runs from the conserved cysteine through the conserved F or W. D genes are given only for firm matches. Part of the rows lack a size; the others show once, few, many or a class for expanded clones.

d_call | j_call | clone_size | v_call | cdr3_aa | cdr3_nt
. | TRBJ1-1 | . | TRBV28 | CASSLGQSGWTEAFF | TGTGCCAGCAGTTTAGGGCAATCGGGGTGGACTGAAGCTTTCTTT
TRBD2 | TRBJ2-7 | . | TRBV11-2 | CASSFSVGLAGYSYEQYF | TGTGCCAGCAGCTTCTCCGTAGGACTAGCGGGTTACTCCTACGAGCAGTACTTC
TRBD1 | TRBJ2-3 | . | TRBV28 | CASSLWGQPGDTQYF | TGTGCCAGCAGTTTGTGGGGACAGCCCGGAGATACGCAGTATTTT
TRBD2 | TRBJ2-5 | . | TRBV15 | CATSEWPIASGTQETQYF | TGTGCCACCAGCGAGTGGCCGATTGCTAGCGGGACTCAAGAGACCCAGTACTTC
TRBD1 | TRBJ1-3 | . | TRBV7-2 | CASSLTTGAGNTIYF | TGTGCCAGCAGCTTGACGACAGGGGCAGGAAACACCATATATTTT
. | TRBJ1-4 | . | TRBV24-1 | CATSDFEKLFF | TGTGCCACCAGTGATTTTGAAAAACTGTTTTTT
. | TRBJ1-1 | . | TRBV25-1 | CASSSTPNTEAFF | TGTGCCAGCTCATCGACCCCGAACACTGAAGCTTTCTTT
TRBD2 | TRBJ2-3 | . | TRBV7-2 | CASSRGLAEWDTQYF | TGTGCCAGCAGCCGTGGACTAGCGGAATGGGATACGCAGTATTTT
. | TRBJ1-1 | . | TRBV30 | CACTRGGDTEAFF | TGTGCCTGCACACGTGGCGGGGACACTGAAGCTTTCTTT
TRBD1 | TRBJ2-1 | few | TRBV4-2 | CASSQDGNHGQGNNEQFF | TGTGCCAGCAGCCAAGATGGGAACCATGGACAGGGAAACAATGAGCAGTTCTTC
. | TRBJ2-1 | . | TRBV27 | CASSGGRPGRNEQFF | TGTGCCAGTAGTGGGGGGCGACCCGGCCGAAATGAGCAGTTCTTC
TRBD2 | TRBJ2-2 | . | TRBV12-5 | CASGTSGGATGELFF | TGTGCTAGTGGCACGTCGGGGGGGGCGACCGGGGAGCTGTTTTTT
TRBD2 | TRBJ2-3 | . | TRBV11-2 | CASSLKAGVTDTQYF | TGTGCCAGCAGCTTAAAGGCGGGAGTGACAGATACGCAGTATTTT
TRBD1 | TRBJ1-5 | once | TRBV6-5 | CASSSQGSNQPQHF | TGTGCCAGCAGTTCACAGGGGAGCAATCAGCCCCAGCATTTT
. | TRBJ1-2 | . | TRBV25-1 | CASSEYNGGNYGYTF | TGTGCCAGCAGTGAATATAATGGAGGGAACTATGGCTACACCTTC
. | TRBJ1-2 | . | TRBV2 | CASSEAPLYGYTF | TGTGCCAGCAGTGAAGCTCCCCTTTATGGCTACACCTTC
. | TRBJ1-2 | . | TRBV28 | CASSRGLGYTF | TGTGCCAGCAGTCGGGGGCTCGGCTACACCTTC
TRBD2 | TRBJ2-1 | . | TRBV6-6 | CASRMGGSYNEQFF | TGTGCCAGCCGCATGGGCGGGAGTTACAATGAGCAGTTCTTC
. | TRBJ1-2 | . | TRBV4-3 | CASSHSDNYGYTF | TGCGCCAGCAGCCACTCCGATAACTATGGCTACACCTTC
TRBD1 | TRBJ1-2 | few | TRBV6-5 | CASVQGPYYGYTF | TGTGCCAGCGTACAGGGGCCTTACTATGGCTACACCTTC
TRBD1 | TRBJ1-1 | . | TRBV6-5 | CASSYLDREMNTEAFF | TGTGCCAGCAGTTACTTAGACAGGGAGATGAACACTGAAGCTTTCTTT
. | TRBJ1-1 | . | TRBV5-1 | CASSSSGLNTEAFF | TGCGCCAGCAGTTCGTCGGGACTTAACACTGAAGCTTTCTTT
. | TRBJ1-1 | once | TRBV28 | CASSLMGDEAFF | TGTGCCAGCAGTTTAATGGGAGATGAAGCTTTCTTT
. | TRBJ1-2 | . | TRBV11-1 | CASSLVKAGTGGYTF | TGTGCCAGCAGCTTAGTAAAGGCAGGCACCGGCGGCTACACCTTC
. | TRBJ1-4 | . | TRBV7-2 | CASSSQLSPEKLFF | TGTGCCAGCAGCTCCCAATTAAGCCCTGAAAAACTGTTTTTT
TRBD1 | TRBJ1-5 | . | TRBV5-8 | CASRSDRGRRNQPQHF | TGTGCCAGCCGGTCGGACAGGGGAAGGAGGAATCAGCCCCAGCATTTT
TRBD1 | TRBJ2-7 | . | TRBV19 | CASSLQGVYEQYF | TGTGCCAGTTCGCTCCAGGGGGTCTACGAGCAGTACTTC
. | TRBJ1-2 | . | TRBV30 | CAWSVGHRVGYTF | TGTGCCTGGAGTGTCGGTCACAGGGTAGGCTACACCTTC